The 22 T cell receptor beta chains below come from one sample, sequenced in a study of T-cell reconstitution after alpha-beta-depleted transplantation in children. Findings and caveats of the study: It was newly produced T cells that mostly accounted for T-cell counts and diversity one year after transplant.

For these TCRs, the target antigens are not known. Unique molecular identifiers were incorporated when the TCRbeta library was constructed. Each CDR3 protein is one row after TCRdb ran MiXCR on the PCR reads. The sample comprises about 300,000 distinct CDR3 sequences, almost 8% of which are singletons, and about 8.2% rests with the top ten. This material consisted of peripheral blood, taken 360 days after TCRalphabeta/CD19-depleted stem cell transplant. All receptors derive from a female patient between 2 and 10 years old who had a stem cell transplant for Fanconi anemia, so the T cells may come from the graft donor.

The rearrangement joins TRBV20-1 to TRBJ1-1, with D maybe TRBD1 (5 bases). The CDR3 has 12 amino acids. Germline CDR1 is DFQATT and CDR2 is SNEGSKA (reference sequence). The ends were cut back, 6 bases at V and 1 base at J, with 9 bases in the middle. The CDR3: CSARQSNTEAFF. CDR3 nucleotide sequence: TGCAGTGCCCGACAGTCGAACACTGAAGCTTTCTTT.

This clonotype was seen many times. The gene calls are TRBV6-2 or TRBV6-3 and TRBJ1-4; D is possibly TRBD1 (5 bases). Between the trimmed V and J ends, which lost 5 bases and 7 bases, there was a span of 17 bases. Germline CDR1 is MNHEY and CDR2 is SVGEGT. CDR3 length: 15 residues. The CDR3 protein is CASSPPGRGIEKLFF. The DNA of the CDR3 is TGTGCCAGCAGTCCACCGGGACGGGGTATTGAAAAACTGTTTTTT.

This chain links TRBV2 with TRBJ1-3; 7 bases line up with TRBD1. V lost 6 bases and J lost 8; bases outside the gene matches: 7. This CDR3 spans 13 amino acids. Germline CDR1 reads SNHLY; CDR2 reads FYNNEI. The CDR3 coding sequence is TGTGCCAGCAGCTTACAGGGGATCGACACCATATATTTT. As protein: CASSLQGIDTIYF.

This clonotype appeared many times. This chain's CDR3 is CASSRNTGELFF. The DNA for the CDR3 is TGTGCCAGCAGTCGGAACACCGGGGAGCTGTTTTTT. This chain links TRBV12-3 or TRBV12-4 with TRBJ2-2; D is uncertain. Trimming stripped 5 bases from V and 1 base from J, with 2 bases between. This CDR3 has 12 amino acids.

This clonotype was seen ten or more times. The rearrangement joins TRBV7-9 to TRBJ1-4; 7 bases match TRBD1. Germline V gives CDR1 SEHNR, CDR2 FQNEAQ (reference sequence). The length of the CDR3 is 17 residues. V lost 6 bases, J lost 8 bases, and 18 bases stayed unmatched. Written as DNA, the CDR3 is TGTGCCAGCAGTAGCCGACAGGGTCCGCTCGTAAGGGAAAAACTGTTTTTT. Its protein is CASSSRQGPLVREKLFF.

This clonotype was counted many times. This chain joins TRBV3-1 and TRBJ2-5; D gene unclear. CDR1 is LGHDT, CDR2 YNNKEL, per germline (reference sequence). The CDR3 contains 15 residues. Trimming shortened V by 4 bases and J by 2 bases, and 14 bases separated the two germline ends. The CDR3 bases are TGTGCCAGCAGCCGCGGAAGGCATCTACAAGAGACCCAGTACTTC. Translated: CASSRGRHLQETQYF.

This rearrangement joins TRBV7-2 to TRBJ2-1; 8 bases align to TRBD1. Germline CDR1 is SGHTA and CDR2 is FQGNSA. The junction had 11 bases not matched to a gene; V was cut back by 6 bases and J by 7 bases. The CDR3 is 15 amino acids. CDR3 bases: TGTGCCAGCAGTATACAGGGGGATACTGGGAATGAGCAGTTCTTC. Protein product: CASSIQGDTGNEQFF.

V is TRBV27 and J is TRBJ1-5; no reliable D call. The CDR3 spans 14 residues. Trimming shortened V by 6 bases and J by 3 bases, and 12 bases separated the two germline ends. CDR1 MNHEY and CDR2 SMNVEV come from the germline V gene (reference sequence). CDR3: CASRPEEYNQPQHF. CDR3 DNA: TGTGCCAGCAGGCCCGAAGAGTACAATCAGCCCCAGCATTTT.

This clonotype came up a few times. The chain combines TRBV12-3 or TRBV12-4 with TRBJ1-1; no clear D. V was clipped by 3 bases and J by 1 base, with 21 bases between them. This CDR3 contains 18 residues. The CDR3 sequence: CASSFRIHRARRNTEAFF. The CDR3 region has the DNA TGTGCCAGCAGTTTTCGTATCCACCGGGCCCGTCGGAACACTGAAGCTTTCTTT.

This clonotype was counted ten times or more. The genes are TRBV18 and TRBJ2-7; D unresolved. The V gene lost 5 bases and the J gene lost 7 bases, with 15 bases spanning the gap. Germline-derived CDR1 and CDR2 are KGHSH and LQKENI. The CDR3 sequence is 13 residues long. CDR3 in amino acids: CASSATLLGEQYF. The CDR3 coding sequence is TGTGCCAGCTCAGCGACCCTATTAGGGGAGCAGTACTTC. Supplemented by reference TRBV18 and TRBJ2-7, the full variable domain reads NAGVMQNPRHLVRRRGQEARLRCSPMKGHSHVYWYRQLPEEGLKFMVYLQKENIIDESGMPKERFSAEFPKEGPSILRIQQVVRGDSAAYFCASSATLLGEQYFGPGTRLTVT.

This chain links TRBV4-3 with TRBJ2-5; D remains unclear. Germline CDR1 is LGHNA and CDR2 is YSLEER. This CDR3 has 18 residues. Trimming left V 1 base short and J 5 bases short, with 23 bases between. This CDR3 reads CASSQVGANGRFLETQYF. The DNA of the CDR3 is TGCGCCAGCAGCCAAGTTGGCGCGAACGGCCGGTTTTTGGAGACCCAGTACTTC.

The chain is built from TRBV7-2 and TRBJ2-7, with 8 bases identical to TRBD2. The V gene end was trimmed by 4 bases and the J gene end by 3 bases; junction bases not matched to a gene: 5. The CDR3 has 14 residues. Germline V gene lookup returns CDR1 SGHTA and CDR2 FQGNSA. The CDR3 nucleotides are TGTGCCAGCAGCTCTTCCGGGGGGGTCTACGAGCAGTACTTC. Its protein is CASSSSGGVYEQYF.

This clonotype was counted many times. This rearrangement joins TRBV6-6 to TRBJ2-5; possibly TRBD1 for D (6 bases). The germline gives CDR1 MNHNY, CDR2 SVGAGI (reference sequence). The CDR3 is 15 residues long. V shed 8 bases and J shed 0 bases, with 16 bases lying between them. CDR3 DNA sequence: TGTGCCAGCTCCTGGGACATTGGGTACCAAGAGACCCAGTACTTC. Translated, it gives CASSWDIGYQETQYF.

This clonotype was detected many times. This rearrangement joins TRBV5-6 to TRBJ2-7; 7 bases align to TRBD1. Germline V CDR1 and CDR2: SGHDT, YYEEEE. The CDR3 contains 14 residues. V shed 2 bases and J 2 bases; nucleotides not matched to a gene: 4. The CDR3 coding sequence is TGTGCCAGCAGCTTCAATCAGGGGGCCTACGAGCAGTACTTC. It is translated as CASSFNQGAYEQYF.

This rearrangement joins TRBV11-2 to TRBJ1-6; no reliable D call. V lost 3 bases and J lost 3, with 6 bases in between. The CDR3 is made up of 14 amino acids. CDR1 is SGHAT, CDR2 FQNNGV, per germline. CDR3 bases: TGTGCCAGCAGCTTGAACAACTATAATTCACCCCTCCACTTT. Translated, it gives CASSLNNYNSPLHF.

This clonotype was counted many times. The rearrangement links TRBV6-5 to TRBJ2-3; 9 bases are shared with TRBD2. Trimming at V came to 2 bases and at J to 6 bases, leaving 6 bases not matched to a gene. Germline lookup yields CDR1 MNHEY and CDR2 SVGAGI. CDR3 size: 15 residues. The CDR3 nucleotides are TGTGCCAGCAGTTACGGCGCGGGAGGGATGGATACGCAGTATTTT. Residues: CASSYGAGGMDTQYF.

CDR3: CASSGAVPSYNEQFF. CDR3 sequence (DNA): TGTGCCAGCAGTGGGGCAGTCCCCTCCTACAATGAGCAGTTCTTC. This rearrangement joins TRBV6-2 or TRBV6-3 to TRBJ2-1, with D perhaps matching TRBD1 (5 bases). The CDR3 consists of 15 residues. Trimming left V 5 bases short and J 0 bases short, with 11 bases between. Germline V gene data show CDR1 as MNHEY and CDR2 as SVGEGT.

This clonotype was detected a few times. V and J are TRBV7-9 and TRBJ1-2; D remains unclear. From germline, CDR1 is SEHNR and CDR2 FQNEAQ (reference sequence). V was trimmed by 3 bases and J by 3 bases, leaving 17 bases between them. The length of the CDR3 is 16 residues. The DNA for the CDR3 is TGTGCCAGCAGCTTGAAGATCTTAGACTCAGACTATGGCTACACCTTC. Translating it yields CASSLKILDSDYGYTF.

This clonotype was found many times. V is TRBV5-5 and J is TRBJ2-1; D is unclear. Germline CDR1 SGHKS, CDR2 YYEKEE (reference sequence). CDR3 length: 16 residues. V dropped 0 bases and J dropped 7 bases, with 17 bases sitting between them. The CDR3 loop is CASSLVKSALGNEQFF. CDR3 nucleotide sequence: TGTGCCAGCAGCTTGGTGAAGTCTGCCCTAGGGAATGAGCAGTTCTTC.

The chain uses TRBV7-8 and TRBJ2-2; D could derive from TRBD1 or TRBD2 (6 bases each). Between the trimmed V and J ends, which lost 6 bases and 1 base, there was a span of 12 bases. This CDR3 has 15 amino acids. Germline V gives CDR1 SGHVS, CDR2 FQNEAQ. CDR3 loop: CASRSGGLNTGELFF. The CDR3 nucleotides read TGTGCCAGCAGATCCGGGGGCCTGAACACCGGGGAGCTGTTTTTT.

J is TRBJ1-2 and V is TRBV15; D call uncertain. CDR1 and CDR2 from the germline V gene are LNHNV and YYDKDF (reference sequence). This CDR3 is built from 14 residues. V lost 5 bases to trimming and J lost 2 bases, with 12 bases between them. In DNA, the CDR3 is TGTGCCACCAGCCCAGGAGGAGAAAACTATGGCTACACCTTC. Residues: CATSPGGENYGYTF.

This clonotype was seen ten or more times. V usage is TRBV2 and J usage is TRBJ2-1; 7 nucleotides match TRBD2. This CDR3 comprises 14 residues. The junction had 4 bases not matched to a gene; V was cut back by 1 base and J by 7 bases. Germline V gene lookup returns CDR1 SNHLY and CDR2 FYNNEI. The CDR3 loop reads CASSEGGLGNEQFF. The CDR3, as DNA: TGTGCCAGCAGTGAAGGCGGACTAGGGAATGAGCAGTTCTTC.